This T cell receptor (beta chain) was recorded in a study of T cell responses to AZD1222 COVID-19 vaccine. The data were produced by immunoSEQ multiplex PCR, yet TCRdb's version contains in-frame clones alone and is incomplete. The sample carries about 150,000 clones, 85% to 90% recorded once. The germline V and J ends were trimmed by 3 bases and 3 bases, with 6 bases remaining between them. Germline-derived CDR1 and CDR2 are LGHDT and YNNKEL (reference sequence). This CDR3 region has 14 residues. The table lists this clone with a few counts. Sequenced material: peripheral blood, taken 28 days after the second AZD1222 dose. This receptor was identified in an adult who received the AZD1222 COVID-19 vaccine. V is TRBV3-1 (or the pseudogene TRBV3-2) and J is TRBJ1-6; D is unresolved. The CDR3, as DNA: TGTGCCAGCAGCCAGGGTAACTATAATTCACCCCTCCACTTT. It translates to CASSQGNYNSPLHF.